Here is one TCR beta chain with its context. Antigen: not known. Data came from immunoSEQ multiplex PCR; TCRdb stores just in-frame clones and leaves some out. The data contain under 150,000 clones, roughly 93% of them singletons. These data come from a study of T cell responses to AZD1222 COVID-19 vaccine. Study-level results: Donors, mostly white British, included more females; clonal diversity was possibly underestimated. Baseline serostatus was positive in only a handful of AZD1222 recipients.

The sample in question was peripheral blood, obtained 28 days after the second AZD1222 dose. The clonotype originates from an adult who received the AZD1222 COVID-19 vaccine.

CDR3 bases: TGTGCCACCAGCAGATTAGCGGGAGTCCTCCAAGAGACCCAGTACTTC. Translated: CATSRLAGVLQETQYF. This chain joins TRBV15 and TRBJ2-5, with 9 bases that match TRBD2. Losses at the gene ends were 2 bases for V and 1 base for J; bases not matched to a gene: 5. This CDR3 has 16 residues. Germline CDR1 and CDR2: LNHNV and YYDKDF (reference sequence).